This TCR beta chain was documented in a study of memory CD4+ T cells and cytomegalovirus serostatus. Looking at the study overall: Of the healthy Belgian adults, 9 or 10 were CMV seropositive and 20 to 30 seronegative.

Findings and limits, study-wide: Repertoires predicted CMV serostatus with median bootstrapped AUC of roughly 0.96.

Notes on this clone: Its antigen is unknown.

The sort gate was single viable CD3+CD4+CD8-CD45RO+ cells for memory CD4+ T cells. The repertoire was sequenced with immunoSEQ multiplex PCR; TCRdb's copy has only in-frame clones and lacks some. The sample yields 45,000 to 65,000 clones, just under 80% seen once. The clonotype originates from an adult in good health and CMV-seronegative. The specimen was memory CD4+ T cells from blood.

CDR3 DNA sequence: TGTGCCAGCAGGCGACAGGGGGCGCATGGCTACACCTTC. This translates into CASRRQGAHGYTF. The chain carries TRBV5-6 and TRBJ1-2; the match to TRBD1 covers 10 bases. The germline V gene has CDR1 SGHDT and CDR2 YYEEEE. The ends lost 5 bases at V and 6 bases at J; junction bases unmatched: 4. The CDR3 runs 13 residues.